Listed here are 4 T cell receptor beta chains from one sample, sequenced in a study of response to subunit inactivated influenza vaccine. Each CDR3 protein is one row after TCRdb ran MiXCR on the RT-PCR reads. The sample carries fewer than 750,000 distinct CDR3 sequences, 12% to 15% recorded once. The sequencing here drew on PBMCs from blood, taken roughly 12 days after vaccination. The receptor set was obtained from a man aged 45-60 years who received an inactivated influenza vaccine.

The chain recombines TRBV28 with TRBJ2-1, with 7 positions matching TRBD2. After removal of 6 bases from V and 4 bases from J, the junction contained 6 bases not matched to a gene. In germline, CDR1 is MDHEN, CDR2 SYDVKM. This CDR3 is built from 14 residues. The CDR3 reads CASRTSSRYNEQFF. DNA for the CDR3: TGTGCCAGCAGGACTAGCAGTAGATACAATGAGCAGTTCTTC.

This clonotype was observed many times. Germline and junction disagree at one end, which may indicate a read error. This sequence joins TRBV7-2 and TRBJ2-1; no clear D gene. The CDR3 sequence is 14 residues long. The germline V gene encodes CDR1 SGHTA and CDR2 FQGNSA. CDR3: CAGPVQISNNEQFF. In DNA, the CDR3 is TGTGCCGGCCCGGTGCAGATCTCCAACAATGAGCAGTTCTTC. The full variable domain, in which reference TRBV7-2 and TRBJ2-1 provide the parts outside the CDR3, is GAGVSQSPSNKVTEKGKDVELRCDPISGHTALYWYRQSLGQGLEFLIYFQGNSAPDKSGLPSDRFSAERTGGSVSTLTIQRTQQEDSAVYLCAGPVQISNNEQFFGPGTRLTVL.

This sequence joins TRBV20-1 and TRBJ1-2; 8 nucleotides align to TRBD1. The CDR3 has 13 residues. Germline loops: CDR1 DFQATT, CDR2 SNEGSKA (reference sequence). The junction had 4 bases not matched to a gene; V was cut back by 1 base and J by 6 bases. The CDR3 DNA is TGCAGTGCTAGAGTTCAGGGACAGGATGGCTACACCTTC. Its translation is CSARVQGQDGYTF.

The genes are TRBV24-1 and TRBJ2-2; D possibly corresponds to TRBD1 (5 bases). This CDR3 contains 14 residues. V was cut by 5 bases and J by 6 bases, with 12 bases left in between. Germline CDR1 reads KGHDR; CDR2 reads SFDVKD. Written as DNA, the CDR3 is TGTGCCACCAGTGGAGGCCAGGGCCCCGGGGAGCTGTTTTTT. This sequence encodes CATSGGQGPGELFF.